The next 18 T cell receptor beta chains were all read from a single sample in a study of T cells after yellow fever vaccination. One entry per CDR3 protein, called by TCRdb with MiXCR from the 5' RACE reads. The data show hundreds of thousands of distinct CDR3 sequences, around a sixth seen once. The sequencing used PBMCs, collected before the yellow fever booster vaccination. These receptors were obtained from a young man who received the YFV17D yellow fever vaccine.

This clonotype has just a few counts. CDR3 coding DNA: TGCAGTGCTAGAGACACGTGGGCAGGACCCTCCTCCTACAATGAGCAGTTCTTC. It yields the protein CSARDTWAGPSSYNEQFF. The chain uses TRBV20-1 and TRBJ2-1, with D unresolved. The CDR3 contains 18 residues. CDR1 DFQATT and CDR2 SNEGSKA come from the germline V gene (reference sequence). Deletions cut 0 bases from V and 0 bases from J, with 18 bases between.

This clonotype was seen at least ten times. The chain combines TRBV7-8 with TRBJ1-2; maybe TRBD1 (5 bases). CDR3 length: 15 residues. Germline V gene lookup returns CDR1 SGHVS and CDR2 FQNEAQ. V was pared by 5 bases and J by 0 bases, with 13 bases between. The CDR3 reads CASSPRRGANYGYTF. The CDR3 DNA sequence: TGTGCCAGCAGCCCTCGGAGGGGAGCTAACTATGGCTACACCTTC.

There are a few counts of this clonotype. The chain combines TRBV4-1 with TRBJ1-1; TRBD1 might be the D (5 bases). This CDR3 has 13 residues. V lost 0 bases and J 6 bases, leaving 8 bases between the germline ends. CDR1 and CDR2 from the germline V gene are MGHRA and YSYEKL. The CDR3 nucleotides are TGCGCCAGCAGCCAAGATTGGGGCCCTGAAGCTTTCTTT. Amino acids: CASSQDWGPEAFF.

V gene TRBV7-3 combines with J gene TRBJ2-3; 7 bases fit TRBD2. This CDR3 spans 14 amino acids. Trimming cost V 5 bases and J 5 bases; bases outside gene matches: 7. The germline gives CDR1 SGHTA, CDR2 FQGTGA. The DNA of the CDR3 is TGTGCCAGCAGCGCGAGACTAGCCGGAGATACGCAGTATTTT. Encoded protein: CASSARLAGDTQYF.

In its sample, this clonotype was seen a few times. This chain connects TRBV11-3 to TRBJ2-1; possible D gene TRBD2, 6 bases. The V and J ends lost 0 bases and 4 bases respectively, with 19 bases between them. Germline values: CDR1 SGHNT, CDR2 YENEEA. This CDR3 region has 18 residues. CDR3 sequence reads: CASSLDHSGTSRYNEQFF. CDR3 in DNA: TGTGCCAGCAGCTTAGATCACTCCGGGACTTCCCGTTACAATGAGCAGTTCTTC.

V usage is TRBV5-1 and J usage is TRBJ2-3, with D possibly TRBD1 on 6 matching bases. V lost 3 bases and J 2 bases, leaving 13 bases between the germline ends. The CDR3 is made up of 15 amino acids. Looked up from germline, CDR1 is SGHRS and CDR2 is YFSETQ. The CDR3 DNA follows: TGCGCCAGCAGCTCCCGGACAGACTCCACAGATACGCAGTATTTT. Translated: CASSSRTDSTDTQYF.

This clonotype was detected only a few times. In nucleotides, the CDR3 is TGTGCCAGCAGCTTGTTAGGGACAGGGGTTGCTTTCACTGAAGCTTTCTTT. This translates into CASSLLGTGVAFTEAFF. The chain couples TRBV5-5 to TRBJ1-1, with 10 bases fitting TRBD1. Losses at the gene ends were 1 base for V and 4 bases for J; bases not matched to a gene: 10. This CDR3 has 17 residues. Germline V gene lookup returns CDR1 SGHKS and CDR2 YYEKEE (reference sequence).

This clonotype appeared a few times. J is TRBJ2-2 and V is TRBV20-1, with 9 nucleotides matching TRBD2. Unmatched junction bases numbered 5, after V lost 3 bases and J lost 0 bases. The CDR3 totals 16 residues. CDR1 and CDR2 (germline): DFQATT, SNEGSKA (reference sequence). CDR3 in amino acids: CSASSTSGTNTGELFF. In nucleotides, the CDR3 is TGCAGTGCTAGTTCGACTAGCGGAACGAACACCGGGGAGCTGTTTTTT.

This clonotype was found many times. The chain links TRBV4-3 to TRBJ2-3; a weak D match, TRBD2 (5 bases). The CDR3 is made up of 14 amino acids. Trimming removed 0 bases at V and 3 bases at J, with 7 bases between. Looked up from germline, CDR1 is LGHNA and CDR2 is YSLEER. The CDR3 nucleotides are TGCGCCAGCAGCCAAGAACTAGAAACAGATACGCAGTATTTT. Translation gives CASSQELETDTQYF.

V and J are TRBV20-1 and TRBJ1-3, with D unclear. V lost 6 bases and J lost 9, with 12 bases in between. This CDR3 has 11 amino acids. Germline V gives CDR1 DFQATT, CDR2 SNEGSKA (reference sequence). The CDR3 DNA reads TGCAGTGCCCTAACACAGTCCACCATATATTTT. Its translation: CSALTQSTIYF.

This clonotype was detected a few times. V usage is TRBV7-8 and J usage is TRBJ2-1, with TRBD2 matching 10 bases. The CDR3 is 17 amino acids. Trimming at V came to 1 base and at J to 4 bases, leaving 7 bases not matched to a gene. Germline loops: CDR1 SGHVS, CDR2 FQNEAQ. The CDR3 DNA is TGTGCCAGCAGCTTAGAGGCTAGCGGGGGCCCTTACAATGAGCAGTTCTTC. It yields the protein CASSLEASGGPYNEQFF.

CDR3 sequence: CASSFGQPFDEQYV. As DNA, the CDR3 is TGTGCCAGCAGCTTTGGGCAGCCATTTGACGAGCAGTACGTC. This chain joins TRBV11-2 and TRBJ2-7; no firm D call. V dropped 3 bases and J dropped 5 bases, with 14 bases sitting between them. Germline V gene sequence: CDR1 SGHAT, CDR2 FQNNGV. The CDR3 loop spans 14 amino acids.

V usage is TRBV2 and J usage is TRBJ2-3; 8 positions match TRBD1. The CDR3 covers 18 residues. CDR1 and CDR2 (germline): SNHLY, FYNNEI. The V gene end was trimmed by 10 bases and the J gene end by 2 bases; junction bases not matched to a gene: 20. CDR3 sequence: CATDGQGRGDGPTDTQYF. CDR3 nucleotide sequence: TGTGCCACTGACGGACAGGGACGGGGTGATGGGCCCACAGATACGCAGTATTTT.

In its sample, this clonotype was seen a few times. The V and J genes are TRBV20-1 and TRBJ2-1; 11 bases align to TRBD2. The CDR3 loop spans 16 amino acids. The V gene's germline CDR1 is DFQATT and CDR2 SNEGSKA (reference sequence). The V segment lost 0 bases and the J segment 8 bases; nucleotides outside the gene matches: 9. CDR3 in amino acids: CSARDLGSGGGDEQFF. In nucleotides, the CDR3 is TGCAGTGCTAGAGATCTTGGTAGCGGGGGGGGAGATGAGCAGTTCTTC.

This clonotype has more than one count but fewer than ten. The chain couples TRBV24-1 to TRBJ2-5; D remains unclear. Germline V gene data show CDR1 as KGHDR and CDR2 as SFDVKD. The CDR3 spans 13 residues. The V end lost 2 bases, the J end lost 8 bases, and 11 bases lay between the germline ends. The CDR3 sequence: CATSDSVLGTQYF. The CDR3 nucleotides are TGTGCCACCAGTGATTCGGTGCTGGGAACCCAGTACTTC.

The rearrangement joins TRBV4-1 to TRBJ1-4; no firm D call. V lost 0 bases, J lost 5 bases, and 10 bases lay in between. Germline CDR1 is MGHRA and CDR2 is YSYEKL. The CDR3 consists of 15 residues. This CDR3 reads CASSQEGGINEKLFF. In nucleotides, the CDR3 is TGCGCCAGCAGCCAAGAGGGTGGCATCAATGAAAAACTGTTTTTT.

This clonotype came up a few times. The CDR3 reads CASSFDKTSYEQYF. Here the CDR3 DNA reads TGCGCCAGCAGCTTCGACAAAACCTCCTACGAGCAGTACTTC. The genes are TRBV5-1 and TRBJ2-7, with D hard to call. Germline CDR1 reads SGHRS; CDR2 reads YFSETQ. V was clipped by 2 bases and J by 0 bases, with 9 bases between them. The CDR3 is 14 amino acids.

There are a few counts of this clonotype. This chain connects TRBV7-2 to TRBJ2-7; D is possibly TRBD2 (6 bases). Trimming shortened V by 5 bases and J by 1 base, and 15 bases separated the two germline ends. Germline CDR1 SGHTA, CDR2 FQGNSA. The CDR3 contains 15 residues. The CDR3, as DNA: TGTGCCAGCAGCCCCTTGGGTAGCGGATCCTACGAGCAGTACTTC. Residues: CASSPLGSGSYEQYF.